This passage covers 7 T cell receptor beta chains from one sample sequenced in a study of blood T cell repertoires in COVID-19. The assay was immunoSEQ multiplex PCR, and TCRdb's table has in-frame clones only and misses some. The sample consists of fewer than 40,000 clones, approximately 84% of them appearing once. Specimen: peripheral blood. These receptor sequences come from a man between 65 and 85 years old with COVID-19, enrolled during active disease.

The chain has TRBV15 and TRBJ1-2; D is possibly TRBD1 (5 bases). CDR3 length equals 16 residues. The V and J ends lost 1 base and 1 base respectively, with 13 bases between them. CDR1 LNHNV and CDR2 YYDKDF come from the germline V gene (reference sequence). The CDR3 here is CATSRVGGDYNYGYTF. The CDR3 DNA sequence: TGTGCCACCAGCAGAGTGGGGGGGGATTATAACTATGGCTACACCTTC.

The rearrangement links TRBV5-4 to TRBJ2-1; 11 bases are shared with TRBD1. The CDR3 contains 18 residues. V gave up 4 bases and J gave up 2 bases; unmatched junction bases: 11. The germline V gene has CDR1 SGHNT and CDR2 YYREEE (reference sequence). The CDR3 DNA sequence: TGTGCCAGCAGCCGACAGGACAGGGGGCGAGATGCCTACAATGAGCAGTTCTTC. It encodes CASSRQDRGRDAYNEQFF. Variable domain in full (rest from reference TRBV5-4 and TRBJ2-1): ETGVTQSPTHLIKTRGQQVTLRCSSQSGHNTVSWYQQALGQGPQFIFQYYREEENGRGNFPPRFSGLQFPNYSSELNVNALELDDSALYLCASSRQDRGRDAYNEQFFGPGTRLTVL.

The rearrangement links TRBV28 to TRBJ2-4, with 11 bases that match TRBD2. Germline V gene data show CDR1 as MDHEN and CDR2 as SYDVKM. With 5 bases clipped from V and 1 base from J, the junction kept 10 bases outside the gene matches. The CDR3 consists of 18 residues. As DNA, the CDR3 is TGTGCCAGCAGTGTGACTAGCGGGGTAGTAATTGCCAAAAACATTCAGTACTTC. It translates to CASSVTSGVVIAKNIQYF.

In DNA, the CDR3 is TGTGCCAGCAGCCAAGATCACGGGACAGGTGGGGCGTTCTTC. Protein product: CASSQDHGTGGAFF. The rearrangement links TRBV14 to TRBJ2-1, with TRBD1 identical over 8 bases. The CDR3 consists of 14 residues. V was clipped by 0 bases and J by 15 bases; unmatched bases: 10. Looked up from germline, CDR1 is SGHDN and CDR2 is FVKESK.

This chain connects TRBV5-5 to TRBJ2-5; unclear D gene. Trimming took 0 bases from V and 4 from J, leaving 7 bases between them. The CDR3 has 13 residues. The germline V gene has CDR1 SGHKS and CDR2 YYEKEE (reference sequence). The DNA for the CDR3 is TGTGCCAGCAGCTTGGAGGTAGCAGAGACCCAGTACTTC. It is translated as CASSLEVAETQYF.

The V gene is TRBV6-2 or TRBV6-3, the J gene TRBJ2-7; 9 bases line up with TRBD1. Trimming cost V 0 bases and J 1 base; bases outside gene matches: 4. Germline CDR1 MNHEY, CDR2 SVGEGT. The CDR3 runs to 16 residues. The CDR3 region is CASSYSSGTGSYEQYF. CDR3 coding DNA: TGTGCCAGCAGTTACTCTAGTGGGACAGGGTCCTACGAGCAGTACTTC.

V is TRBV7-2 and J is TRBJ2-7; D perhaps matches TRBD1 (5 bases). This CDR3 contains 15 residues. V shed 1 base and J shed 2 bases, with 12 bases lying between them. Per germline, CDR1 SGHTA and CDR2 FQGNSA. The DNA of the CDR3 is TGTGCCAGCAGCTTAGGGGCAGGGATCCCCTACGAGCAGTACTTC. Translated, it gives CASSLGAGIPYEQYF.